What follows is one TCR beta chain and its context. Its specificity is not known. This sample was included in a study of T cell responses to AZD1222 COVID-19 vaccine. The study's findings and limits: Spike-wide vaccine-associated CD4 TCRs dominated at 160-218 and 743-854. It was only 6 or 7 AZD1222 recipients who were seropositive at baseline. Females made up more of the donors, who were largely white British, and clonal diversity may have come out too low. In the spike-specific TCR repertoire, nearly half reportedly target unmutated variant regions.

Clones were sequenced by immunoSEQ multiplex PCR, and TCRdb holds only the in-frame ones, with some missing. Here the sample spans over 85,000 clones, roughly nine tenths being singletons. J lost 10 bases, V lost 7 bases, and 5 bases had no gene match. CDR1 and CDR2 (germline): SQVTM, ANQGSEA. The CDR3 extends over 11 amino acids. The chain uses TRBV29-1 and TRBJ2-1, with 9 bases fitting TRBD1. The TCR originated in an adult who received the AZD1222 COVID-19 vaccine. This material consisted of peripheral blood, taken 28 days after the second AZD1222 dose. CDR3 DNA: TGCAGCGGGGGGACAGGGAACGAGCAGTTCTTC. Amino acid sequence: CSGGTGNEQFF.